Below, 6 T cell receptor beta chains from the same sample are listed, as sequenced in a study of shared T cell receptors in the human thymus. Only in-frame clones appear in the TCRdb table, and some are missing; sequencing was by immunoSEQ multiplex PCR. The profile shows approximately 660,000 clones, approximately 90% of them singletons. This same sample was also taken into another study, of human thymus T cells.

What was sequenced was thymocytes. These receptors originate from a boy younger than two with a congenital heart defect.

This chain links TRBV7-8 with TRBJ2-5; the D gene is possibly TRBD2 (6 bases). Germline V lookup: CDR1 SGHVS, CDR2 FQNEAQ. The CDR3 sequence is 17 residues long. V was trimmed by 5 bases and J by 13 bases, leaving 32 bases between them. The CDR3: CASSPPRSRVSGPERYF. CDR3 coding DNA: TGTGCCAGCAGCCCCCCACGTTCGCGGGTTAGCGGCCCGGAGAGGTACTTC.

The chain combines TRBV4-1 with TRBJ2-3, with 14 bases that match TRBD2. CDR1 and CDR2 (germline): MGHRA, YSYEKL. CDR3 length equals 18 residues. The V and J ends lost 3 bases and 3 bases, in that order; junction bases with no gene match: 8. CDR3 nucleotide sequence: TGCGCCAGCAGCCACCGCCCGGGACTAGCGGGAGTTACAGATACGCAGTATTTT. Translating gives CASSHRPGLAGVTDTQYF.

This clone was seen only once. The rearrangement joins TRBV5-4 to TRBJ2-1; 9 bases agree with TRBD2. Germline values: CDR1 SGHNT, CDR2 YYREEE (reference sequence). J gave up 3 bases and V 3 bases, and 13 bases lay outside the gene matches. The length of the CDR3 is 18 residues. The CDR3 coding sequence is TGTGCCAGCAGCTCGGGCCGGGGAGGAGCGGGAGGCTACAATGAGCAGTTCTTC. Its protein product is CASSSGRGGAGGYNEQFF.

This clone was seen more than once but under ten times. The V call is TRBV5-1, the J call TRBJ2-7; D perhaps matches TRBD2 (5 bases). V shed 0 bases and J shed 0 bases, with 7 bases lying between them. The CDR3 is made up of 14 amino acids. CDR1 is SGHRS, CDR2 YFSETQ, per germline. CDR3 sequence (DNA): TGCGCCAGCAGCTTGGAGCGGTGCTCCTACGAGCAGTACTTC. This codes for CASSLERCSYEQYF.

This clone was seen a single time. V is TRBV30 and J is TRBJ1-1; D gene unclear. Trimming shortened V by 0 bases and J by 0 bases, and 14 bases separated the two germline ends. This CDR3 comprises 16 residues. Germline V lookup: CDR1 GTSNPN, CDR2 SVGIG (reference sequence). This CDR3 reads CAWSVCIGGMNTEAFF. CDR3 DNA sequence: TGTGCCTGGAGTGTGTGCATCGGAGGGATGAACACTGAAGCTTTCTTT.

V usage is TRBV5-1 and J usage is TRBJ2-3; 10 bases fit TRBD1. Unmatched junction bases numbered 2, after V lost 0 bases and J lost 1 base. The CDR3 length is 16 residues. Per germline, CDR1 SGHRS and CDR2 YFSETQ. The CDR3 protein is CASSLAGTGGTDTQYF. CDR3 DNA: TGCGCCAGCAGCTTGGCCGGGACAGGGGGCACAGATACGCAGTATTTT.